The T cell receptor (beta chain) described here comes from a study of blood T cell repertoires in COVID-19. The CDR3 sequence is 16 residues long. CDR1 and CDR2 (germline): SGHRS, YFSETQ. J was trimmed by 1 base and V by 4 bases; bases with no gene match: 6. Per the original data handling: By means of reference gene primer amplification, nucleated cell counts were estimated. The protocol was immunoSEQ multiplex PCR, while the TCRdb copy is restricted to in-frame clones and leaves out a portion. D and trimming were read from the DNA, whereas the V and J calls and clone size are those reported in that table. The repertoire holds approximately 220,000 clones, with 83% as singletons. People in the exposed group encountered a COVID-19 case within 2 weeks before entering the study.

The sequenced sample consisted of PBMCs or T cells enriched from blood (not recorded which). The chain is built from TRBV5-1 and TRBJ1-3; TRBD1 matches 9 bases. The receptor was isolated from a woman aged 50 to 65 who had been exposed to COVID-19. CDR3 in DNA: TGCGCCAGCAGCCTAGGGACAGGGCATTCTGGAAACACCATATATTTT. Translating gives CASSLGTGHSGNTIYF.